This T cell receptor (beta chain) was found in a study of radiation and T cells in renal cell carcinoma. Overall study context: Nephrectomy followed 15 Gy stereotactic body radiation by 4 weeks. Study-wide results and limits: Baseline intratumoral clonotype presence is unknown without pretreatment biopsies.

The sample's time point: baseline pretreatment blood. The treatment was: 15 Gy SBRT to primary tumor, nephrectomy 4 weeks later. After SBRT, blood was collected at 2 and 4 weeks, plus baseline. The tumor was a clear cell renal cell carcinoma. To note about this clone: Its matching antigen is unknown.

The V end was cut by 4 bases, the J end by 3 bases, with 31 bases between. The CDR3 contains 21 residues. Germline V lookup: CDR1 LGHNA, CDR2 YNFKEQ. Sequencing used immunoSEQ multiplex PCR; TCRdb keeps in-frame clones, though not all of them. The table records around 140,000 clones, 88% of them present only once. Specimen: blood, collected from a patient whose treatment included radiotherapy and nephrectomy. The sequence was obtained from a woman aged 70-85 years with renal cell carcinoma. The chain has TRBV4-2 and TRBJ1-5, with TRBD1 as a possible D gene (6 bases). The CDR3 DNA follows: TGTGCCAGCAGCCCCAGCGCCCCGGCGACAGGTGTAGTCAGTCACAATCAGCCCCAGCATTTT. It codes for CASSPSAPATGVVSHNQPQHF.